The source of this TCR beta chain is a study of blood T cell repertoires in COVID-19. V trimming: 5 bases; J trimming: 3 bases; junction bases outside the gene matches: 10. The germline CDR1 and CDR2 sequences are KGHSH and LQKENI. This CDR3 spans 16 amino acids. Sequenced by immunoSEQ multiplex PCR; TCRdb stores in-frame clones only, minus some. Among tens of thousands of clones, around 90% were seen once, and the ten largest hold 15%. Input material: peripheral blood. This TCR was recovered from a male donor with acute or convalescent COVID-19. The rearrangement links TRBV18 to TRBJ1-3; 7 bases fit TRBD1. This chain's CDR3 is CASSSRQGIYGNTIYF. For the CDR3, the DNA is TGTGCCAGCTCATCGCGACAGGGAATATATGGAAACACCATATATTTT.